This TCR beta chain was observed in a study of response to subunit inactivated influenza vaccine. This clonotype was observed a handful of times. TCRdb ran MiXCR on the RT-PCR reads and lists one entry per CDR3 protein. The sample records 860,000 or so distinct CDR3 sequences, over 20% being singletons. Per the germline V gene, CDR1 is KGHSH and CDR2 is LQKENI. Trimming removed 8 bases from V and 3 bases from J, with 11 bases in between. The CDR3 loop spans 12 amino acids. Sequencing was performed on PBMCs from blood, taken 5 to 6 days after vaccination. This clonotype was obtained from a man between 50 and 59 years old who received an inactivated influenza vaccine. The rearrangement joins TRBV18 to TRBJ2-7; no clear D gene. The CDR3 DNA reads as TGTGCCAGCAGCTTGGAGCACTACGAGCAGTACTTC. The encoded protein is CASSLEHYEQYF.